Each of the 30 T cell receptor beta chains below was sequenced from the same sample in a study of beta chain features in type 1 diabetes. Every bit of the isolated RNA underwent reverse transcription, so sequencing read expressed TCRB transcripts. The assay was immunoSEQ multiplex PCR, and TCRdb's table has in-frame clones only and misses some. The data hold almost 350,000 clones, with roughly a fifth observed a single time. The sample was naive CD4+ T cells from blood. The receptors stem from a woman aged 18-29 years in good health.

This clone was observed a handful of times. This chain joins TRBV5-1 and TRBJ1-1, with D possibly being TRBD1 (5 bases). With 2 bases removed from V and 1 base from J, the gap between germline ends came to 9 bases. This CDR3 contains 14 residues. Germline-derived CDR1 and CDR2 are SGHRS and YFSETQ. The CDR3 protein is CASSLGAKNTEAFF. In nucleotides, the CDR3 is TGCGCCAGCAGCTTAGGGGCTAAGAACACTGAAGCTTTCTTT. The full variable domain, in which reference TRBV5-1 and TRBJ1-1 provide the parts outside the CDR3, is KAGVTQTPRYLIKTRGQQVTLSCSPISGHRSVSWYQQTPGQGLQFLFEYFSETQRNKGNFPGRFSGRQFSNSRSEMNVSTLELGDSALYLCASSLGAKNTEAFFGQGTRLTVV.

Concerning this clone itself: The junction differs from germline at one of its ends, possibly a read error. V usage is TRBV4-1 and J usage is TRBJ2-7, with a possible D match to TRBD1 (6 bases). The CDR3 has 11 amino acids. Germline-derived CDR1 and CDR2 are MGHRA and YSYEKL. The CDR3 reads CASSQHGTTHF. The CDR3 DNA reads TGCGCCAGCAGCCAACACGGGACAACCCACTTC.

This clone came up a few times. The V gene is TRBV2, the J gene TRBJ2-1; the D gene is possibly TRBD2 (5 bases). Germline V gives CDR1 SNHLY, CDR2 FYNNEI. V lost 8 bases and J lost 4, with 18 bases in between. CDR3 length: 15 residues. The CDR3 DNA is TGTGCCAGCCTTGAGGGCACGCGGAGGTACAATGAGCAGTTCTTC. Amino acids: CASLEGTRRYNEQFF.

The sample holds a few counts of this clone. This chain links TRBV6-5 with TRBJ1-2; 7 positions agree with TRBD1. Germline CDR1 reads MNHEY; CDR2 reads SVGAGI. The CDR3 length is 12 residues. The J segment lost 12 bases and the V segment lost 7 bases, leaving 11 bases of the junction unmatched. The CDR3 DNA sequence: TGTGCCAGCAAAACGGGACAGCAAAAAAACACCTTC. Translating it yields CASKTGQQKNTF.

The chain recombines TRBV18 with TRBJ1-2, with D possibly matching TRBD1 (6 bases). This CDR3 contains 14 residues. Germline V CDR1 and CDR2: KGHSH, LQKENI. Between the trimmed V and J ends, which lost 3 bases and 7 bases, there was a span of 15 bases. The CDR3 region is CASSPNREGGGYTF. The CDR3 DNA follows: TGTGCCAGCTCACCCAACAGGGAGGGCGGTGGCTACACCTTC.

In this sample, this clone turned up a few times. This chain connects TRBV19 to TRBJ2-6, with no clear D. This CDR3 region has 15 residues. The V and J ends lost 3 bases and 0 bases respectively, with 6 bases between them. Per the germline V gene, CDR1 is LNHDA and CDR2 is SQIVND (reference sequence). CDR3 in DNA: TGTGCCAGTAGTATTATCAGCTCTGGGGCCAACGTCCTGACTTTC. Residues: CASSIISSGANVLTF.

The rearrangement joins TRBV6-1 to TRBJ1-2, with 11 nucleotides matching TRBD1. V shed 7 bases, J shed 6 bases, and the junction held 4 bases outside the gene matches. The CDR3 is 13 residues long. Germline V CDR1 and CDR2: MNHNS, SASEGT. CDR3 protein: CASILDRGHGYTF. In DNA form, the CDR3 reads TGTGCCAGCATATTGGACAGGGGGCATGGCTACACCTTC.

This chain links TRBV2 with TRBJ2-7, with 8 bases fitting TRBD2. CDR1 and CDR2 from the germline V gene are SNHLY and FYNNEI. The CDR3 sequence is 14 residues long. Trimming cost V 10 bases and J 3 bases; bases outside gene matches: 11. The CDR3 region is CATSPGTRSYEQYF. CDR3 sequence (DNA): TGTGCCACCTCTCCCGGGACTAGAAGCTACGAGCAGTACTTC.

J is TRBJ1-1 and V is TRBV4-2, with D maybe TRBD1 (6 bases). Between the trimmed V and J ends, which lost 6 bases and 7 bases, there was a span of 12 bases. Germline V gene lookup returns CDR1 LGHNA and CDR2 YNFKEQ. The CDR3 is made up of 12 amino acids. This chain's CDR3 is CASRGHKNEAFF. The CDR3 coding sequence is TGTGCCAGCAGGGGACATAAGAATGAAGCTTTCTTT.

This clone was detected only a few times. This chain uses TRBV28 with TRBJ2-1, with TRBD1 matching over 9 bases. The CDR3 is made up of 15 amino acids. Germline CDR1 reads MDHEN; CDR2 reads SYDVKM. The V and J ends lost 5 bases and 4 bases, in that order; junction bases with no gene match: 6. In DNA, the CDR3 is TGTGCCAGCAGTGGTGACAGGGGGTTATACAATGAGCAGTTCTTC. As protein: CASSGDRGLYNEQFF.

Here the CDR3 DNA reads TGTGCCAGCAGCCCATGGGCTAACTACAATGAGCAGTTCTTC. Its protein is CASSPWANYNEQFF. This rearrangement joins TRBV7-9 to TRBJ2-1, with D hard to call. In germline, CDR1 is SEHNR, CDR2 FQNEAQ (reference sequence). V was cut by 5 bases and J by 3 bases, with 11 bases left in between. The CDR3 consists of 14 residues.

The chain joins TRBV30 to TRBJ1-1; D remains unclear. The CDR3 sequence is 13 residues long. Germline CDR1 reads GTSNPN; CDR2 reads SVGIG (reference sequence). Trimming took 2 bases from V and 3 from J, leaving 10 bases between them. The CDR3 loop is CAWSPRRDTEAFF. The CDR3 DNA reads TGTGCCTGGAGTCCCCGACGGGACACTGAAGCTTTCTTT. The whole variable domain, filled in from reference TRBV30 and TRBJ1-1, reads SQTIHQWPATLVQPVGSPLSLECTVEGTSNPNLYWYRQAAGRGLQLLFYSVGIGQISSEVPQNLSASRPQDRQFILSSKKLLLSDSGFYLCAWSPRRDTEAFFGQGTRLTVV.

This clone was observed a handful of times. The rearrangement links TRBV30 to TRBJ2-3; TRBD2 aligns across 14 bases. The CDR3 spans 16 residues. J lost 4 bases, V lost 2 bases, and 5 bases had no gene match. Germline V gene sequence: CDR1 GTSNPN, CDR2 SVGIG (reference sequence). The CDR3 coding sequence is TGTGCCTGGAGTTTAGGACTAGCGGGGGGACCAGATACGCAGTATTTT. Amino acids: CAWSLGLAGGPDTQYF.

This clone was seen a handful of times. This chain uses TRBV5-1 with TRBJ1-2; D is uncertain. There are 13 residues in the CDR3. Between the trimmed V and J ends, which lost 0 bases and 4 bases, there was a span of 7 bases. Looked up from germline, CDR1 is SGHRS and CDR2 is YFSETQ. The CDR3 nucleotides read TGCGCCAGCAGCTTGGGCCATAGCTATGGCTACACCTTC. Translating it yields CASSLGHSYGYTF.

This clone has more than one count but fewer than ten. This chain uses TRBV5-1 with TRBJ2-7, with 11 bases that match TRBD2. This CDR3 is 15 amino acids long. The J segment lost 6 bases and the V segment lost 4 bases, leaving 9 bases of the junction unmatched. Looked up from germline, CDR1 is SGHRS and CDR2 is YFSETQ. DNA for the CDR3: TGCGCCAGCAGCCCTCCCCTAGCGGGAGGATTCGAGCAGTACTTC. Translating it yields CASSPPLAGGFEQYF.

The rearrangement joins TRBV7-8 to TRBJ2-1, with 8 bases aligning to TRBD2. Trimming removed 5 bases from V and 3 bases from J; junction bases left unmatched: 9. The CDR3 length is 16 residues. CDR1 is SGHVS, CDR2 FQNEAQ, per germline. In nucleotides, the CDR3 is TGTGCCAGCAGCCCCGGGGGGGCAGGGAGCTACAATGAGCAGTTCTTC. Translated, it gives CASSPGGAGSYNEQFF.

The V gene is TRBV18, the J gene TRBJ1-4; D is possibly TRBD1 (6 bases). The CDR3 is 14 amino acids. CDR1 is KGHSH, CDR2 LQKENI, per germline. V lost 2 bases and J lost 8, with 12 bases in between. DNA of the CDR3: TGTGCCAGCTCACCAAGGGGGATGAGCGAAAAACTGTTTTTT. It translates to CASSPRGMSEKLFF.

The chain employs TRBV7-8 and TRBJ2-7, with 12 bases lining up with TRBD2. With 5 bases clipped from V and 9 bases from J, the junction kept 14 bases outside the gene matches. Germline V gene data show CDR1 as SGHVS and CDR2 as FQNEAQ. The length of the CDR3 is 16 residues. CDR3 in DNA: TGTGCCAGCAGCCGCTCAGCGACAGGACTAGCGGGGACGCAGTACTTC. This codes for CASSRSATGLAGTQYF.

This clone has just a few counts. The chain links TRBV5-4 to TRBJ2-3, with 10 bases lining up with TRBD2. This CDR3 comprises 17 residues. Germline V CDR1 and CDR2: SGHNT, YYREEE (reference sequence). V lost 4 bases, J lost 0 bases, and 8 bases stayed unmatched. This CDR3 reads CASSQALLAGSTDTQYF. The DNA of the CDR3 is TGTGCCAGCAGCCAAGCCTTACTAGCGGGGAGCACAGATACGCAGTATTTT.

The CDR3, as DNA: TGCAGCGGGGGGGATTACCAAGAGACCCAGTACTTC. Translated, it gives CSGGDYQETQYF. The V gene is TRBV29-1, the J gene TRBJ2-5; D possibly corresponds to TRBD2 (6 bases). V dropped 7 bases and J dropped 0 bases, with 9 bases sitting between them. Germline CDR1 SQVTM, CDR2 ANQGSEA. There are 12 residues in the CDR3.

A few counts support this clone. This chain's CDR3 is CASSTGQGTSPLHF. CDR3 nucleotides: TGTGCCAGCAGCACGGGACAGGGGACTTCACCCCTCCACTTT. The V and J genes are TRBV7-3 and TRBJ1-6; 10 nucleotides match TRBD1. V dropped 5 bases and J dropped 9; count of bases not matched to a gene: 4. This CDR3 region has 14 residues. CDR1 SGHTA and CDR2 FQGTGA come from the germline V gene.

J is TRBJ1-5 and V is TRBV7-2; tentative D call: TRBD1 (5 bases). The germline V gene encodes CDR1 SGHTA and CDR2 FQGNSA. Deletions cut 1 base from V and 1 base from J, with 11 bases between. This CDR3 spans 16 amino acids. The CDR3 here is CASSLEKGWSNQPQHF. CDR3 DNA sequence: TGTGCCAGCAGCTTAGAGAAGGGGTGGAGCAATCAGCCCCAGCATTTT.

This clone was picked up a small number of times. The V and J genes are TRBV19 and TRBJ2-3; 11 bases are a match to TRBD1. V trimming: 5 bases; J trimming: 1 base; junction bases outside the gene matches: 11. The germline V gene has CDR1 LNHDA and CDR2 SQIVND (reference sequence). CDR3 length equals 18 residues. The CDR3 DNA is TGTGCCAGTAGTCGCCGGACAGGGGGCGTACTTGGCACAGATACGCAGTATTTT. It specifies CASSRRTGGVLGTDTQYF. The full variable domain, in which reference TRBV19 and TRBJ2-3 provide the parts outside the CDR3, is DGGITQSPKYLFRKEGQNVTLSCEQNLNHDAMYWYRQDPGQGLRLIYYSQIVNDFQKGDIAEGYSVSREKKESFPLTVTSAQKNPTAFYLCASSRRTGGVLGTDTQYFGPGTRLTVL.

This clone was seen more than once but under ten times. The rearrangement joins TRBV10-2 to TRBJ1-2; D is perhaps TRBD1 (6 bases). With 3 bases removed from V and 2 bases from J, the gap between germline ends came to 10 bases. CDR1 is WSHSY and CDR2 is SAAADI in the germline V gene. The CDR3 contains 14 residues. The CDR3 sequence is CASSETGQNYGYTF. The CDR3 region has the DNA TGCGCCAGCAGTGAAACCGGACAGAACTATGGCTACACCTTC.

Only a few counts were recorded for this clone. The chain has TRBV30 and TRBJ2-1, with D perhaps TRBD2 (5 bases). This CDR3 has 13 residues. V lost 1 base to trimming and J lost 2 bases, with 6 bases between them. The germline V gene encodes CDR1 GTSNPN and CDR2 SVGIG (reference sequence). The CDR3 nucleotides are TGTGCCTGGAGTGGAGGGACCTACAATGAGCAGTTCTTC. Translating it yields CAWSGGTYNEQFF.

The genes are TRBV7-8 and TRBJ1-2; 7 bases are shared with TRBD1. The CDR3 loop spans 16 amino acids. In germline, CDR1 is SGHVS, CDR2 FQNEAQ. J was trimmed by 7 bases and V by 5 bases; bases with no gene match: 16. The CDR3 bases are TGTGCCAGCAGCCCTAACTCCTGGACAGGCGTGGCTGGCTACACCTTC. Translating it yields CASSPNSWTGVAGYTF.

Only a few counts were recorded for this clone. The chain's CDR3 is CATSGSGPQYF. CDR3 nucleotides: TGTGCCACCAGTGGTAGTGGGCCCCAGTACTTC. The chain is built from TRBV15 and TRBJ2-5, with unresolved D. Germline assignment: CDR1 LNHNV and CDR2 YYDKDF (reference sequence). This CDR3 is 11 amino acids long. Between the trimmed V and J ends, which lost 6 bases and 9 bases, there was a span of 11 bases. The full variable domain, in which reference TRBV15 and TRBJ2-5 provide the parts outside the CDR3, is DAMVIQNPRYQVTQFGKPVTLSCSQTLNHNVMYWYQQKSSQAPKLLFHYYDKDFNNEADTPDNFQSRRPNTSFCFLDIRSPGLGDTAMYLCATSGSGPQYFGPGTRLLVL.

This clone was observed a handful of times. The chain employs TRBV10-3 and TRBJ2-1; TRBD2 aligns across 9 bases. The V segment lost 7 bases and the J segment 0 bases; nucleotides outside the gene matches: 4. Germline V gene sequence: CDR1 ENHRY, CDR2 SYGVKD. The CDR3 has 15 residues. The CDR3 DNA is TGTGCCATCAAGGGACTAGCTACCTCCTACAATGAGCAGTTCTTC. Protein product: CAIKGLATSYNEQFF.

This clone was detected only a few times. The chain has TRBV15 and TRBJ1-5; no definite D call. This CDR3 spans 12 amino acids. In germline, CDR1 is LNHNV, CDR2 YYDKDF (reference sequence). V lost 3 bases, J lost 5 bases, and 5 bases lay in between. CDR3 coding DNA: TGTGCCACCAGCAGGAGCGATCAGCCCCAGCATTTT. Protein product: CATSRSDQPQHF. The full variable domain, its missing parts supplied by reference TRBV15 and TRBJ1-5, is DAMVIQNPRYQVTQFGKPVTLSCSQTLNHNVMYWYQQKSSQAPKLLFHYYDKDFNNEADTPDNFQSRRPNTSFCFLDIRSPGLGDTAMYLCATSRSDQPQHFGDGTRLSIL.

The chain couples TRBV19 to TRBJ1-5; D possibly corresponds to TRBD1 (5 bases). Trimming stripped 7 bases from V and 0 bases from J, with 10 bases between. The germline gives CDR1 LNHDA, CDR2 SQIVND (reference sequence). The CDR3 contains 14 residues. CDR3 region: CASKRGYSNQPQHF. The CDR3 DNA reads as TGTGCCAGTAAGCGGGGGTATAGCAATCAGCCCCAGCATTTT.